This TCR beta chain was obtained from a study of cytomegalovirus exposure and HLA in healthy donors. Findings and caveats of the study: An analysis was carried out at a later point. It showed that HLA-associated TCR beta chains were more clonally expanded than equally common non-associated chains.

This clone showed up just once. The antigen is not known. Use of 60 Vbeta and 13 Jbeta primers characterized the PCR. Profiling relied on immunoSEQ multiplex PCR, and the TCRdb table lists in-frame clones only, not all of them. The table has around 63,000 clones, roughly three quarters seen once. This TCR derives from a woman aged 30 to 39 in good health and CMV-seronegative. The sample consisted of PBMCs.

This CDR3 is CASSLEPGKETQYF. The CDR3 DNA sequence: TGTGCCAGCAGCTTAGAGCCAGGGAAAGAGACCCAGTACTTC. V gene TRBV7-2 combines with J gene TRBJ2-5; D may be TRBD1 (5 bases). The CDR3 length is 14 residues. Germline values: CDR1 SGHTA, CDR2 FQGNSA. V lost 1 base, J lost 3 bases, and 9 bases lay in between.